The rows below give T cell receptor beta chains drawn from one sample of a study of cytomegalovirus exposure and HLA in healthy donors. Sequenced by immunoSEQ multiplex PCR; TCRdb stores in-frame clones only, minus some. Its table records over 150,000 clones. Sequences were obtained from PBMCs. These receptors were obtained from a boy aged 10-17 years in good health and CMV-seronegative. The CDR3 runs from the conserved cysteine through the conserved F or W. A D gene is named only where the DNA matches it firmly.

d_call: NA; j_call: TRBJ1-5; cdr3_length: 11; v_call: TRBV28; cdr3_aa: CASSLRQPQHF; cdr3_nt: TGTGCCAGCAGTTTGCGGCAGCCCCAGCATTTT
d_call: NA; j_call: TRBJ1-3; cdr3_length: 14; v_call: TRBV7-9; cdr3_aa: CASSRTTSGNTIYF; cdr3_nt: TGTGCCAGCAGCCGGACAACCTCTGGAAACACCATATATTTT
d_call: NA; j_call: TRBJ2-1; cdr3_length: 14; v_call: TRBV2; cdr3_aa: CASSAHGTYNEQFF; cdr3_nt: TGTGCCAGCAGTGCACACGGGACTTACAATGAGCAGTTCTTC
d_call: TRBD1; j_call: TRBJ1-1; cdr3_length: 17; v_call: TRBV27; cdr3_aa: CASRPSQGDSVNTEAFF; cdr3_nt: TGTGCCAGCCGACCCTCTCAGGGGGACAGTGTGAACACTGAAGCTTTCTTT
d_call: NA; j_call: TRBJ1-5; cdr3_length: 16; v_call: TRBV27; cdr3_aa: CASSSRGRGLNQPQHF; cdr3_nt: TGTGCCAGCAGTTCACGCGGGAGGGGACTCAATCAGCCCCAGCATTTT
d_call: TRBD2; j_call: TRBJ2-3; cdr3_length: 16; v_call: TRBV2; cdr3_aa: CASKETSGGLSDTQYF; cdr3_nt: TGTGCCAGCAAAGAGACTAGCGGGGGTCTGTCAGATACGCAGTATTTT
d_call: NA; j_call: TRBJ1-2; cdr3_length: 17; v_call: TRBV7-9; cdr3_aa: CASSLNPLETVGGGYTF; cdr3_nt: TGTGCCAGCAGCTTGAACCCGCTCGAGACCGTAGGGGGTGGCTACACCTTC
d_call: NA; j_call: TRBJ2-7; cdr3_length: 15; v_call: TRBV5-4; cdr3_aa: CASSPELAVGYEQYF; cdr3_nt: TGTGCCAGCAGCCCCGAACTAGCCGTCGGCTACGAGCAGTACTTC
d_call: TRBD1; j_call: TRBJ1-1; cdr3_length: 14; v_call: TRBV9; cdr3_aa: CASLGGQGAPEAFF; cdr3_nt: TGTGCCAGCCTAGGCGGACAGGGGGCTCCTGAAGCTTTCTTT
d_call: NA; j_call: TRBJ1-5; cdr3_length: 14; v_call: TRBV23-1; cdr3_aa: CASRGGYSNQPQHF; cdr3_nt: TGCGCCAGCCGGGGAGGTTATAGCAATCAGCCCCAGCATTTT
d_call: TRBD1; j_call: TRBJ1-5; cdr3_length: 14; v_call: TRBV9; cdr3_aa: CASSRTGGNQPQHF; cdr3_nt: TGTGCCAGCAGCCGGACAGGCGGCAATCAGCCCCAGCATTTT
d_call: TRBD2; j_call: TRBJ2-1; cdr3_length: 18; v_call: TRBV4-2; cdr3_aa: CASSPHLLGEGSYNEQFF; cdr3_nt: TGTGCCAGCAGCCCTCACCTTTTGGGGGAGGGCTCCTACAATGAGCAGTTCTTC
d_call: NA; j_call: TRBJ2-7; cdr3_length: 11; v_call: TRBV11-1; cdr3_aa: CASSNRVEQYF; cdr3_nt: TGTGCCAGCAGCAACAGGGTGGAGCAGTACTTC
d_call: NA; j_call: TRBJ2-1; cdr3_length: 11; v_call: TRBV2; cdr3_aa: CTSGVGNEQFF; cdr3_nt: TGTACCAGCGGAGTTGGGAATGAGCAGTTCTTC
d_call: TRBD1; j_call: TRBJ1-4; cdr3_length: 15; v_call: TRBV2; cdr3_aa: CASSRQGPNDEKLFF; cdr3_nt: TGTGCCAGCAGTCGACAGGGACCTAATGATGAAAAACTGTTTTTT
d_call: TRBD1; j_call: TRBJ2-5; cdr3_length: 16; v_call: TRBV7-6; cdr3_aa: CASTDRTGGRGETQYF; cdr3_nt: TGTGCCAGCACCGACCGTACAGGGGGTCGGGGGGAGACCCAGTACTTC
d_call: NA; j_call: TRBJ1-1; cdr3_length: 14; v_call: TRBV7-9; cdr3_aa: CASSLADSSTEAFF; cdr3_nt: TGTGCCAGCAGCTTAGCGGACAGCTCCACTGAAGCTTTCTTT
d_call: NA; j_call: TRBJ1-3; cdr3_length: 13; v_call: TRBV6-5; cdr3_aa: CASRSGTGNTIYF; cdr3_nt: TGTGCCAGCCGGTCAGGGACTGGAAACACCATATATTTT
d_call: NA; j_call: TRBJ2-7; cdr3_length: 12; v_call: TRBV7-2; cdr3_aa: CASSLDGTFVYF; cdr3_nt: TGTGCCAGCAGCTTAGATGGGACATTTGTGTACTTC
d_call: TRBD1; j_call: TRBJ1-4; cdr3_length: 15; v_call: TRBV5-1; cdr3_aa: CASSSAEGAGKKLFF; cdr3_nt: TGCGCCAGCAGCTCCGCGGAGGGGGCCGGAAAAAAACTGTTTTTT
d_call: NA; j_call: TRBJ2-1; cdr3_length: 16; v_call: TRBV9; cdr3_aa: CASSGRQDLSYNEQFF; cdr3_nt: TGTGCCAGCAGCGGGAGACAGGACCTCTCCTACAATGAGCAGTTCTTC
d_call: NA; j_call: TRBJ1-2; cdr3_length: 13; v_call: TRBV6-1; cdr3_aa: CASSDLQINGYTF; cdr3_nt: TGTGCCAGCAGTGACTTACAGATTAATGGCTACACCTTC
d_call: NA; j_call: TRBJ2-1; cdr3_length: 16; v_call: TRBV5-6; cdr3_aa: CASSDTSTLLYNEQFF; cdr3_nt: TGTGCCAGCAGCGATACCTCCACCTTACTATACAATGAGCAGTTCTTC
d_call: NA; j_call: TRBJ2-3; cdr3_length: 17; v_call: TRBV13; cdr3_aa: CASSLVGVRSSTDTQYF; cdr3_nt: TGTGCCAGCAGCTTAGTCGGAGTCCGGTCTAGCACAGATACGCAGTATTTT
d_call: NA; j_call: TRBJ1-1; cdr3_length: 13; v_call: TRBV2; cdr3_aa: CASRTQGSTEAFF; cdr3_nt: TGTGCCAGCAGGACCCAGGGGAGCACTGAAGCTTTCTTT
d_call: NA; j_call: TRBJ2-7; cdr3_length: 14; v_call: TRBV6-5; cdr3_aa: CASSKTVLSYEQYF; cdr3_nt: TGTGCCAGCAGTAAGACAGTCCTGTCCTACGAGCAGTACTTC
d_call: TRBD1; j_call: TRBJ1-3; cdr3_length: 15; v_call: TRBV2; cdr3_aa: CASIDRGLSGNTIYF; cdr3_nt: TGTGCCAGCATAGACAGGGGGCTCTCTGGAAACACCATATATTTT
d_call: NA; j_call: TRBJ1-2; cdr3_length: 16; v_call: TRBV19; cdr3_aa: CASSPGGTARLYGYTF; cdr3_nt: TGTGCCAGTAGTCCTGGGGGGACTGCTAGATTGTATGGCTACACCTTC
d_call: TRBD2; j_call: TRBJ2-3; cdr3_length: 16; v_call: TRBV4-1; cdr3_aa: CASSLLGGLNTDTQYF; cdr3_nt: TGCGCCAGCAGCCTCCTTGGGGGACTAAACACAGATACGCAGTATTTT